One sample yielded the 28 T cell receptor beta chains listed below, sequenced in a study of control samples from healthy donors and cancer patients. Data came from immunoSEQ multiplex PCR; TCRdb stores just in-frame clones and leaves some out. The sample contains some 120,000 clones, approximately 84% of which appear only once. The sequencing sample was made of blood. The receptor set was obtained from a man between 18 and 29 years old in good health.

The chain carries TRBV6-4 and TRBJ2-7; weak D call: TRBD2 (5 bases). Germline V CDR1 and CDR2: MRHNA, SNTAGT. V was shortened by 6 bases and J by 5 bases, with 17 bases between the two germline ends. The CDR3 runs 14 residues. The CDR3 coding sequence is TGTGCCAGCAGCCCGACGGGGTATTTCGACGAGCAGTACTTC. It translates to CASSPTGYFDEQYF.

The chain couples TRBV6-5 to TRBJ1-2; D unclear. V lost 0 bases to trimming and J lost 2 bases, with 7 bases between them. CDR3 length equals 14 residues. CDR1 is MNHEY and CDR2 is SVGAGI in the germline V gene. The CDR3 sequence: CASSYSSQNYGYTF. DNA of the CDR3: TGTGCCAGCAGTTACTCGAGCCAGAACTATGGCTACACCTTC.

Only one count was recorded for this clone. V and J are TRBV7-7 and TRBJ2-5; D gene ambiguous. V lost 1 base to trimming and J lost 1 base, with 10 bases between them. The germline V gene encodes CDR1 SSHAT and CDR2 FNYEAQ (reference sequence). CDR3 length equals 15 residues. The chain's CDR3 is CASSLGLGPQETQYF. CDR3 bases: TGTGCCAGCAGCTTAGGGTTGGGCCCCCAAGAGACCCAGTACTTC.

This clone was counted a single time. This CDR3 reads CASSPRTGNTGELFF. The CDR3 nucleotides read TGTGCCAGCAGCCCGAGGACAGGCAACACCGGGGAGCTGTTTTTT. The rearrangement links TRBV4-2 to TRBJ2-2; 7 nucleotides agree with TRBD1. Germline-derived CDR1 and CDR2 are LGHNA and YNFKEQ. CDR3 length: 15 amino acids. Losses at the gene ends were 4 bases for V and 2 bases for J; bases not matched to a gene: 4.

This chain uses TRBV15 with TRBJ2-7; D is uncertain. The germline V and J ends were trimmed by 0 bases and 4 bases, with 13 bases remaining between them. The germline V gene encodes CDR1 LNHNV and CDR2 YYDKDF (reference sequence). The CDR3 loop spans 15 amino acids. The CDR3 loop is CATSREGRDSYEQYF. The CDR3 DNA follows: TGTGCCACCAGCAGAGAAGGAAGGGATTCGTACGAGCAGTACTTC. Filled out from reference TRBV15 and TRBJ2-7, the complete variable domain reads DAMVIQNPRYQVTQFGKPVTLSCSQTLNHNVMYWYQQKSSQAPKLLFHYYDKDFNNEADTPDNFQSRRPNTSFCFLDIRSPGLGDTAMYLCATSREGRDSYEQYFGPGTRLTVT.

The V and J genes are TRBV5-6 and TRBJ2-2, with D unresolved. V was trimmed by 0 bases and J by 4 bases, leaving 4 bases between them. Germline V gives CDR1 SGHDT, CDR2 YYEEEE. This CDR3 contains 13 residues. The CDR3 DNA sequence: TGTGCCAGCAGCTTGGGAGTCACCGGGGAGCTGTTTTTT. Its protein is CASSLGVTGELFF.

CDR3 residues: CASSDSEGHTGELFF. The CDR3 DNA follows: TGCGCCAGCAGTGATTCGGAGGGGCATACCGGGGAGCTGTTTTTT. The gene calls are TRBV10-1 and TRBJ2-2, with TRBD2 as a possible D gene (6 bases). The CDR3 contains 15 residues. CDR1 is WNHNN and CDR2 is SYGVQD in the germline V gene (reference sequence). Trimming took off 3 bases at V and 5 bases at J, with 13 bases between the two ends.

The CDR3: CASSLSLTGELFF. The CDR3 DNA follows: TGTGCCAGCAGTTTATCTCTAACCGGGGAGCTGTTTTTT. This rearrangement joins TRBV28 to TRBJ2-2, with D unclear. Germline CDR1 is MDHEN and CDR2 is SYDVKM. CDR3 length: 13 residues. V was clipped by 1 base and J by 5 bases, with 5 bases between them.

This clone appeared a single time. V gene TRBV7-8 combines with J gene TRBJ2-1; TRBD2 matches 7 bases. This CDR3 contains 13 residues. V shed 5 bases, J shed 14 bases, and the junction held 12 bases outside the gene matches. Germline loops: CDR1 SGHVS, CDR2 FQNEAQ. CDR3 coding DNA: TGTGCCAGCAGCCCAACACTTGGGGAGGGTGAGTTCTTC. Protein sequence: CASSPTLGEGEFF. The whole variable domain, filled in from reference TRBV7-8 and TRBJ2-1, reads GAGVSQSPRYKVAKRGQDVALRCDPISGHVSLFWYQQALGQGPEFLTYFQNEAQLDKSGLPSDRFFAERPEGSVSTLKIQRTQQEDSAVYLCASSPTLGEGEFFGPGTRLTVL.

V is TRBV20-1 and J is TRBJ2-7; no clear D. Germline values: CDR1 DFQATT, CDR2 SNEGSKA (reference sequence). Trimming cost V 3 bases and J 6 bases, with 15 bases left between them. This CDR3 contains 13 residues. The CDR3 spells CSASGFRALEQYF. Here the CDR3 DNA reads TGCAGTGCTAGTGGGTTTCGGGCCCTCGAGCAGTACTTC.

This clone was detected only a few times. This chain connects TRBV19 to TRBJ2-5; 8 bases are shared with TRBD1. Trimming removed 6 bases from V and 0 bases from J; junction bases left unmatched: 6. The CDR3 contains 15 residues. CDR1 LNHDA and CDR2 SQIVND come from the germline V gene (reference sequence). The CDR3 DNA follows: TGTGCCAGTAGGCCGACAGGGGCCTACCAAGAGACCCAGTACTTC. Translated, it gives CASRPTGAYQETQYF.

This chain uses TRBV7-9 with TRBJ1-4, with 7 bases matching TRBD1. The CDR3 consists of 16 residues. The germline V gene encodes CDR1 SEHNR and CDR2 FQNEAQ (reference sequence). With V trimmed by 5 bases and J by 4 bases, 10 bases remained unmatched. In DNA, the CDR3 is TGTGCCAGCAGCACCCCTCCGGGACAGCTTAATGAAAAACTGTTTTTT. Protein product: CASSTPPGQLNEKLFF. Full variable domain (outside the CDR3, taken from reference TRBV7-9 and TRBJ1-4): DTGVSQNPRHKITKRGQNVTFRCDPISEHNRLYWYRQTLGQGPEFLTYFQNEAQLEKSRLLSDRFSAERPKGSFSTLEIQRTEQGDSAMYLCASSTPPGQLNEKLFFGSGTQLSVL.

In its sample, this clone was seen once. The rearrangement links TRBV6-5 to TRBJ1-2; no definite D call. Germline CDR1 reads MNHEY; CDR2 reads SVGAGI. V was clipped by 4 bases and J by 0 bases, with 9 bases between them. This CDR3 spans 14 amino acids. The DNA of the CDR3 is TGTGCCAGCAGTTTTGGCACTTCTAACTATGGCTACACCTTC. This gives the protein CASSFGTSNYGYTF.

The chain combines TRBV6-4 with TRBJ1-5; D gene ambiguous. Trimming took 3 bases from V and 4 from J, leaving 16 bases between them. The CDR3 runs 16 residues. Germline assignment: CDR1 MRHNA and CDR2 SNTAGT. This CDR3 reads CASSERADRTNQPQHF. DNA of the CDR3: TGTGCCAGCAGTGAGCGGGCAGATAGGACTAATCAGCCCCAGCATTTT.

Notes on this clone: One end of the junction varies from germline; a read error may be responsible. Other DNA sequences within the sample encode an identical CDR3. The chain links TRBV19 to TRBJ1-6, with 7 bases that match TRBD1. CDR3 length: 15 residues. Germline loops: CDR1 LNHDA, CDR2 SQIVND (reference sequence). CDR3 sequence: CASKNRDSLNSPLHF. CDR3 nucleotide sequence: TGTGCCAGTAAGAACCGGGACAGCCTTAATTCGCCCCTCCACTTT.

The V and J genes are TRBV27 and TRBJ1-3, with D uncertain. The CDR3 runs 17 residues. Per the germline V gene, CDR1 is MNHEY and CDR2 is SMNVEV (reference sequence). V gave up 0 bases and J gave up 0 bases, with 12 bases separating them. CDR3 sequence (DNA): TGTGCCAGCAGTTTATCGTCCAACCGCCGCTCTGGAAACACCATATATTTT. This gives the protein CASSLSSNRRSGNTIYF.

Written as DNA, the CDR3 is TGTGCTAGTGGACAAGACAGGTTTTACAATGAGCAGTTCTTC. This sequence encodes CASGQDRFYNEQFF. This rearrangement joins TRBV12-5 to TRBJ2-1; possible D gene TRBD1, 6 bases. The V end was cut by 6 bases, the J end by 4 bases, with 13 bases between. Per the germline V gene, CDR1 is LGHNT and CDR2 is FRNRAP. CDR3 length: 14 amino acids.

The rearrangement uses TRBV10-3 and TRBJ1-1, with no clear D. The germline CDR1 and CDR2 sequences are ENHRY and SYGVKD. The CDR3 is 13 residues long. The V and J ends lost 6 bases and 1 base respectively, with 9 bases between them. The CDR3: CAIRSTENTEAFF. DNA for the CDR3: TGTGCCATCAGGAGTACGGAGAACACTGAAGCTTTCTTT.

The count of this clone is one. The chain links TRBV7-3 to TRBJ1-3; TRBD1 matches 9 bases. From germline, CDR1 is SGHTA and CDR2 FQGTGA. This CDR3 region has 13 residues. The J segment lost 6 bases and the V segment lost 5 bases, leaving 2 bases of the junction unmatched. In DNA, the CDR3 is TGTGCCAGCAGCCGGGACAGGGAAAACACCATATATTTT. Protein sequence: CASSRDRENTIYF.

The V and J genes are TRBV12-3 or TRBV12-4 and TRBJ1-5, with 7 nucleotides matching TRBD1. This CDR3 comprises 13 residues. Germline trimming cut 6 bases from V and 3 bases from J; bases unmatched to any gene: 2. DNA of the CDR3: TGTGCCAGCAGGGGACAGTACAATCAGCCCCAGCATTTT. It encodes CASRGQYNQPQHF.

The DNA for the CDR3 is TGTGCCAGCAGTTCTCCGGGACAGGGGTTCCAAGAGACCCAGTACTTC. Residues: CASSSPGQGFQETQYF. This chain connects TRBV7-9 to TRBJ2-5; 10 nucleotides match TRBD1. V was clipped by 6 bases and J by 1 base; unmatched bases: 8. This CDR3 is built from 16 residues. CDR1 and CDR2 from the germline V gene are SEHNR and FQNEAQ (reference sequence).

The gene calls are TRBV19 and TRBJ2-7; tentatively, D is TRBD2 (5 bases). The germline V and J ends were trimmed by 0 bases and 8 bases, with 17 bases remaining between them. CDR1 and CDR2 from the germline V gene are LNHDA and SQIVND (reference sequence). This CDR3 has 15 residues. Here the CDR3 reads CASSIDSSTFTKQYF. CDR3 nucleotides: TGTGCCAGTAGTATAGATTCTAGCACCTTTACGAAGCAGTACTTC.

The CDR3 protein is CASSILWEQFF. CDR3 nucleotide sequence: TGTGCCAGTAGTATTCTGTGGGAGCAGTTCTTC. This chain connects TRBV19 to TRBJ2-1, with D unresolved. The CDR3 sequence is 11 residues long. CDR1 is LNHDA and CDR2 is SQIVND in the germline V gene (reference sequence). V lost 3 bases and J 10 bases, leaving 7 bases between the germline ends.

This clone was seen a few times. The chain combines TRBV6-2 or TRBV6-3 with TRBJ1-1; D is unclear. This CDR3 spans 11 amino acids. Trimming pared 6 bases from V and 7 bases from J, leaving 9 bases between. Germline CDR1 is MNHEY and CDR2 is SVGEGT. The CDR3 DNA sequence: TGTGCCAGCAGCCGGACGGTTGAAGCTTTCTTT. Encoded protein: CASSRTVEAFF.

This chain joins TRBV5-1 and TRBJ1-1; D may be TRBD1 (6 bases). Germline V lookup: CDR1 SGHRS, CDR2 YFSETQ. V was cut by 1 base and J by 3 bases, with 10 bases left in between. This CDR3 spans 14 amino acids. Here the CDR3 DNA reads TGCGCCAGCAGCTTGTTAGGGGGGGACACTGAAGCTTTCTTT. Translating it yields CASSLLGGDTEAFF.

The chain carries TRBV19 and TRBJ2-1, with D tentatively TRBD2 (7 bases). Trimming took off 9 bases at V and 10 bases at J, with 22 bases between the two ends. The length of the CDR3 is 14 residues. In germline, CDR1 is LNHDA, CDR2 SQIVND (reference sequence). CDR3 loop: CASLNFGGAGEQFF. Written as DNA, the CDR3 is TGTGCCAGCCTCAATTTTGGGGGGGCCGGGGAGCAGTTCTTC.

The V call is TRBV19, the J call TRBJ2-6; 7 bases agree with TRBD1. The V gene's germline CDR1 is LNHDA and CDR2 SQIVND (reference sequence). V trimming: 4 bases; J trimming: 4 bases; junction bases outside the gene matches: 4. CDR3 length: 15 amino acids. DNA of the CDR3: TGTGCCAGTAGTACCGACAGGGTCGGGGCCAACGTCCTGACTTTC. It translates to CASSTDRVGANVLTF.

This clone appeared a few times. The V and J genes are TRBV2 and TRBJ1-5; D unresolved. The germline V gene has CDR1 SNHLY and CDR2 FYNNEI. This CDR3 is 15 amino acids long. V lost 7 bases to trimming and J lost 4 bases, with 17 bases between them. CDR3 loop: CASKVSAGPNQPQHF. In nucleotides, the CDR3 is TGTGCCAGCAAAGTATCGGCAGGACCTAATCAGCCCCAGCATTTT.